This T cell receptor beta chain is drawn from a study of blood T cell repertoires in COVID-19. Study as a whole: Samples taken during acute and convalescent COVID-19 were collected in the United States, Italy and Spain. T cells, B-cell-depleted T cells, or PBMCs provided the cDNA or gDNA that served as material.

Study processing details: Amplification from reference gene primers served as the basis for estimated nucleated cell counts. Some clones are missing from TCRdb's copy, which holds only in-frame ones; the method was immunoSEQ multiplex PCR. V, J and clone size reflect that table, while D and trimming were determined from the DNA. This sample has roughly 380,000 clones, with less than 85% found just once. Sequenced: peripheral blood. The receptor comes from a woman aged 18 to 35 with acute or convalescent COVID-19.

The CDR3 DNA sequence: TGTGCCAGCAGTGATTGGGACAGGACTAACTATGGCTACACCTTC. Translated, it gives CASSDWDRTNYGYTF. V is TRBV25-1 and J is TRBJ1-2; TRBD1 matches at 8 bases. J lost 0 bases, V lost 3 bases, and 3 bases had no gene match. The CDR3 totals 15 residues. The V gene's germline CDR1 is MGHDK and CDR2 SYGVNS.